This T cell receptor (beta chain) appears in the sequencing data of a study of control samples from healthy donors and cancer patients. The CDR3 spans 14 residues. Germline CDR1 and CDR2: SGHTA and FQGNSA. V was pared by 7 bases and J by 10 bases, with 17 bases between. Method: immunoSEQ multiplex PCR; TCRdb's copy keeps in-frame clones and lacks some. The sample lists around 100,000 clones, roughly 87% occurring once. The chain is built from TRBV7-2 and TRBJ1-6; D not resolved. Sample: blood. The sequence came from a woman between 45 and 60 years old in good health. The CDR3 here is CASKPWGRKSPLHF. CDR3 nucleotides: TGTGCCAGCAAGCCCTGGGGAAGGAAATCACCCCTCCACTTT.